Listed here are 12 T cell receptor beta chains from one sample, sequenced in a study of T cell responses to AZD1222 COVID-19 vaccine. The protocol was immunoSEQ multiplex PCR, while the TCRdb copy is restricted to in-frame clones and leaves out a portion. The table has 70,000 to 75,000 clones, nearly 90% seen once. Sequencing used peripheral blood, obtained 28 days after the second AZD1222 dose. These receptors were obtained from an adult who received the AZD1222 COVID-19 vaccine.

This clone occurred once. This chain links TRBV6-5 with TRBJ1-2; a weak D match, TRBD1 (5 bases). The CDR3 is made up of 11 amino acids. V lost 8 bases and J 7 bases, leaving 11 bases between the germline ends. The V gene's germline CDR1 is MNHEY and CDR2 SVGAGI. The DNA of the CDR3 is TGTGCCAGCGATGGGGGAACTGGCTACACCTTC. Its protein product is CASDGGTGYTF.

The rearrangement links TRBV19 to TRBJ1-5; 7 positions agree with TRBD1. The CDR3 has 13 amino acids. J was trimmed by 7 bases and V by 6 bases; bases with no gene match: 6. The germline V gene has CDR1 LNHDA and CDR2 SQIVND (reference sequence). The CDR3 here is CASSKQGSQPQHF. The CDR3, as DNA: TGTGCCAGTAGCAAACAGGGGTCCCAGCCCCAGCATTTT.

This clone was detected only a few times. The CDR3 region has the DNA TGTGCCAGCAGCCAAGTTCTCGGTGGGGAGCTGTTTTTT. Residues: CASSQVLGGELFF. The rearrangement joins TRBV3-1 (or the pseudogene TRBV3-2) to TRBJ2-2, with D hard to call. The CDR3 runs 13 residues. CDR1 and CDR2 from the germline V gene are LGHDT and YNNKEL (reference sequence). Trimming cost V 1 base and J 8 bases, with 8 bases left between them.

With respect to this clone: This sample includes further DNA sequences coding for the same CDR3. The genes are TRBV30 and TRBJ1-5; D is undetermined. Trimming left V 5 bases short and J 0 bases short, with 8 bases between. Germline V lookup: CDR1 GTSNPN, CDR2 SVGIG (reference sequence). CDR3 size: 13 residues. CDR3 bases: TGTGCCTGGGGAAGGGATAGCAATCAGCCCCAGCATTTT. It yields the protein CAWGRDSNQPQHF. Looking up the rest from reference TRBV30 and TRBJ1-5 gives the full variable domain: SQTIHQWPATLVQPVGSPLSLECTVEGTSNPNLYWYRQAAGRGLQLLFYSVGIGQISSEVPQNLSASRPQDRQFILSSKKLLLSDSGFYLCAWGRDSNQPQHFGDGTRLSIL.

The CDR3 coding sequence is TGCAGCGTTCGGACAGCCAACTATGGCTACACCTTC. This translates into CSVRTANYGYTF. The V gene is TRBV29-1, the J gene TRBJ1-2, with a tentative D call TRBD1 (6 bases). Germline values: CDR1 SQVTM, CDR2 ANQGSEA. This CDR3 spans 12 amino acids. Deletions cut 5 bases from V and 2 bases from J, with 9 bases between.

This chain joins TRBV6-4 and TRBJ2-3, with 7 bases aligning to TRBD2. The CDR3 loop spans 15 amino acids. V dropped 0 bases and J dropped 4; count of bases not matched to a gene: 4. Germline V gene lookup returns CDR1 MRHNA and CDR2 SNTAGT. The CDR3: CASSDSEGGPDTQYF. DNA for the CDR3: TGTGCCAGCAGTGACTCTGAGGGAGGGCCAGATACGCAGTATTTT.

The chain joins TRBV19 to TRBJ1-2; unclear D gene. Germline CDR1 is LNHDA and CDR2 is SQIVND (reference sequence). The CDR3 is 14 residues long. Trimming took off 3 bases at V and 3 bases at J, with 11 bases between the two ends. The CDR3 DNA sequence: TGTGCCAGTAGTATTTCAAGGGAAGACTATGGCTACACCTTC. Its protein product is CASSISREDYGYTF.

The chain uses TRBV5-4 and TRBJ1-2; D is possibly TRBD1 (5 bases). The CDR3 extends over 14 amino acids. The germline V gene encodes CDR1 SGHNT and CDR2 YYREEE (reference sequence). V was clipped by 4 bases and J by 1 base, with 11 bases between them. The CDR3: CASSKDRFNYGYTF. In DNA, the CDR3 is TGTGCCAGCAGCAAAGACAGATTTAACTATGGCTACACCTTC.

The genes are TRBV4-1 and TRBJ2-4; a weak D match, TRBD2 (6 bases). Trimming removed 1 base at V and 2 bases at J, with 15 bases between. Germline lookup yields CDR1 MGHRA and CDR2 YSYEKL. The CDR3 loop spans 17 amino acids. The CDR3 sequence is CASSQVPPRDSKNIQYF. CDR3 in DNA: TGCGCCAGCAGCCAAGTACCACCCCGGGACTCCAAAAACATTCAGTACTTC.

V and J are TRBV30 and TRBJ1-1; D perhaps matches TRBD1 (5 bases). V was cut by 1 base and J by 6 bases, with 12 bases left in between. Per the germline V gene, CDR1 is GTSNPN and CDR2 is SVGIG (reference sequence). There are 13 residues in the CDR3. In DNA form, the CDR3 reads TGTGCCTGGAGTGGAACCGAGGGGCCTGAAGCTTTCTTT. It codes for CAWSGTEGPEAFF.

The chain has TRBV28 and TRBJ2-7; D uncertain. V was cut by 4 bases and J by 4 bases, with 5 bases left in between. The length of the CDR3 is 11 residues. Germline assignment: CDR1 MDHEN and CDR2 SYDVKM. In nucleotides, the CDR3 is TGTGCCAGCAGTTCCCATTACGAGCAGTACTTC. It is translated as CASSSHYEQYF.

This clone came up once. The chain uses TRBV4-1 and TRBJ2-7; the match to TRBD1 covers 11 bases. The CDR3 covers 15 residues. J lost 2 bases, V lost 4 bases, and 4 bases had no gene match. The germline V gene has CDR1 MGHRA and CDR2 YSYEKL. The CDR3 protein is CASSPGTGGTYEQYF. As DNA, the CDR3 is TGCGCCAGCAGCCCAGGGACAGGGGGAACCTACGAGCAGTACTTC.